This T cell receptor beta chain was retrieved from a study of tumor T cells in aggressive B-cell lymphoma. Libraries were prepared by immunoSEQ multiplex PCR; TCRdb keeps only in-frame clonotypes and omits some of them. Among approximately 10,000 clones listed, 70% to 90% were seen once. Germline CDR1 reads LNHDA; CDR2 reads SQIVND (reference sequence). V shed 11 bases and J 7 bases; nucleotides not matched to a gene: 6. This CDR3 spans 13 amino acids. The chain employs TRBV19 and TRBJ2-2; 11 positions match TRBD1. The sequencing input was tumor tissue. This clonotype originated in an adult with diffuse large B cell lymphoma. This chain's CDR3 is CAARGQGDGELFF. CDR3 sequence (DNA): TGTGCCGCTCGGGGACAGGGGGACGGGGAGCTGTTTTTT.